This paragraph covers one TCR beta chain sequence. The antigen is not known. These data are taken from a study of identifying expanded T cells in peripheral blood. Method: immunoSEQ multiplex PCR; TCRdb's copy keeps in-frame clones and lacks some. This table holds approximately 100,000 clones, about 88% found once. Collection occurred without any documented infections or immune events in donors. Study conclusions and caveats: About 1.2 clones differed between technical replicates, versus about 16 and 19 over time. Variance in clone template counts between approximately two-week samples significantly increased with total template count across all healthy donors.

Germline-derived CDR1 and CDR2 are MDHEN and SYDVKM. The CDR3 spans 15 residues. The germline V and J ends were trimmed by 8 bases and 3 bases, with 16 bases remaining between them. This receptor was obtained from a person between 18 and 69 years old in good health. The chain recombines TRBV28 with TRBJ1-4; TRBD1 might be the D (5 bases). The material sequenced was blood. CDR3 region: CASRPGAAANEKLFF. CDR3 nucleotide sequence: TGTGCCAGCCGCCCTGGGGCGGCAGCTAATGAAAAACTGTTTTTT.